This TCR beta chain was recorded in a study of T cell repertoires in cytomegalovirus infection (dated by TCRdb to about 2019). About the investigation overall: Alongside well-studied HLA-B-restricted epitopes, the peptide stimulations were aimed at recently identified HLA-C-restricted CMV epitopes, whose presentation resists viral immunomodulation. The HLA type of each donor mattered for the analysis, because public TCR beta signatures pointed to carriage of CMV infection along with the matching HLA type. The investigation overall reported the following: Cumulative frequency of public TCR beta family members discriminated carriers of CMV infection plus the relevant HLA type in this cohort and an independent approximately 350-donor cohort. In the ex vivo response, HLA-C-restricted CMV-specific TCR beta clonotypes were dominant, and in two of eight donors the single most frequent clonotype came from this HLA-C-restricted group.

This clonotype was observed at least ten times. It has no known antigen specificity. No quality values exist for individual bases; no much larger clone is one base distant. The meaning of the sample's treatment or condition label: in vitro stimulation with specific CMV peptide epitopes to enrich CMV-specific T cells. Relative to germline, V is missing 4 bases and J is missing 5 bases, with 2 bases of the junction outside any gene match. The CDR3 runs 13 residues from the cysteine to the phenylalanine. Solely the CDR3 DNA is kept, with 39 bases framed from the first base. Taken from the germline V gene, the CDR1 and CDR2 loops are MNHNS and SASEGT. Reads for this sample came from an Illumina HiSeq 1500. TCRdb reworked the public reads: Q25 trimming with fastp, MiXCR clone assembly, productive beta chains retained. Here each entry gathers all rows of one CDR3 protein and keeps the most common genes and DNA. For this sample the table gives fewer than 1,000,000 distinct CDR3 sequences, of which about a third were detected only once. 13% of the sample is in the top ten clones.

This sequence was found in a human donor in good health (CMV status not recorded). Some clones in this sample may be carry-over from other donors' samples. The rearrangement combines TRBV6-1 with TRBJ2-5, and 9 bases in between align with TRBD1. The material sequenced was cultured CD8+ T cells from PBMCs, taken from culture after CMV antigen stimulation. The CDR3 sequence is CASSVDRGETQYF. The sequence in DNA is TGTGCCAGCAGTGTCGACAGGGGGGAGACCCAGTACTTC.